The 3 T cell receptor beta chains presented below share a single source sample, sequenced in a study of siplizumab effects on memory and regulatory T cells. Assay: immunoSEQ multiplex PCR; the TCRdb copy retains only in-frame clones and omits some. Of some 97,000 clones in the sample, more than 85% were seen once. The sample comprised CD4+ T cells sorted from blood. All receptors come from a human donor in good health.

As concerns this clone: Other DNA sequences in this specimen translate into the identical CDR3. V gene TRBV18 combines with J gene TRBJ2-3; unclear D gene. CDR1 is KGHSH, CDR2 LQKENI, per germline. This CDR3 comprises 15 residues. V was cut by 3 bases and J by 0 bases, with 10 bases left in between. The CDR3 DNA follows: TGTGCCAGCTCACCGAGGCAGGCTAGCACAGATACGCAGTATTTT. This encodes CASSPRQASTDTQYF.

V is TRBV7-6 and J is TRBJ2-1; TRBD1 agrees at 10 bases. V dropped 5 bases and J dropped 7; count of bases not matched to a gene: 11. The germline V gene has CDR1 SGHVS and CDR2 FNYEAQ. The CDR3 is 16 amino acids. This CDR3 reads CASSAYRDRGVNEQFF. In DNA, the CDR3 is TGTGCCAGCAGCGCCTACCGGGACAGGGGCGTTAATGAGCAGTTCTTC.

The chain carries TRBV18 and TRBJ1-6, with a possible D match to TRBD1 (6 bases). Trimming left V 2 bases short and J 9 bases short, with 11 bases between. The CDR3 is 14 amino acids. In germline, CDR1 is KGHSH, CDR2 LQKENI. CDR3 coding DNA: TGTGCCAGCTCACCAGGGCGGGACACTTCACCCCTCCACTTT. It translates to CASSPGRDTSPLHF.